Detailed here is one TCR beta chain. This sample was included in a study of blood T cell repertoires in COVID-19. Study details: Samples of COVID-19 (acute and convalescent) were obtained from the United States, Italy and Spain.

In the study's own analysis: Reference gene primer amplification gave estimated nucleated cell counts. Here immunoSEQ multiplex PCR was the method, and the copy in TCRdb shows in-frame clones only, minus some. V and J calls and clone size follow that table, whereas D and trimming were derived from the DNA. The sample comprises 200,000 to 250,000 clones, around 87% of which are singletons, and roughly 16% rests with the top ten. Enrolled through a virtual design, the participants were between roughly 18 and 89 years of age and came from about two dozen US areas. Cohorts were determined from participant-reported clinical history. This CDR3 has 15 residues. Germline-derived CDR1 and CDR2 are MGHRA and YSYEKL. V was cut by 1 base and J by 6 bases, with 12 bases left in between.

The TCR originated in a man aged 30-40 years who had been exposed to COVID-19. V and J are TRBV4-1 and TRBJ2-2; D is uncertain. The source material was PBMCs or T cells enriched from blood (not recorded which). For the CDR3, the DNA is TGCGCCAGCAGCCAAGTCCCACTGGGCGCCGGGGAGCTGTTTTTT. Translating it yields CASSQVPLGAGELFF.